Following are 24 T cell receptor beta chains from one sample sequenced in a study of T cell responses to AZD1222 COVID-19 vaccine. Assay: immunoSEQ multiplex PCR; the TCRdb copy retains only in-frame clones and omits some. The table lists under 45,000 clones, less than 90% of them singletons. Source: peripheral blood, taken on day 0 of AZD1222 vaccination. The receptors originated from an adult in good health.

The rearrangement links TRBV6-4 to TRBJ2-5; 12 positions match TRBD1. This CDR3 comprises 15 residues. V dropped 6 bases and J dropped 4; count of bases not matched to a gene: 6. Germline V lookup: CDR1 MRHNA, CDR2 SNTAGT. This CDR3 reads CASSPGTGGGETQYF. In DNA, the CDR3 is TGTGCCAGCAGCCCAGGGACAGGGGGCGGAGAGACCCAGTACTTC.

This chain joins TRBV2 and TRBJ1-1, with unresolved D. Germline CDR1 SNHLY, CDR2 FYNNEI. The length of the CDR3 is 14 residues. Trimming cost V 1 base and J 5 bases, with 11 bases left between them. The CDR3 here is CASSEGQSGTEAFF. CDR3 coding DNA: TGTGCCAGCAGTGAAGGGCAATCTGGAACTGAAGCTTTCTTT.

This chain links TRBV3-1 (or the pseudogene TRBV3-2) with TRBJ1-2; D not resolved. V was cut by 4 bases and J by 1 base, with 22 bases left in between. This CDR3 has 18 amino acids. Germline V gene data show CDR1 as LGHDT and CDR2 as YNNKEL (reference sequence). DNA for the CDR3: TGTGCCAGCAGCCCTAAGCACAGCTCAGAAGGCGGTAACTATGGCTACACCTTC. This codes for CASSPKHSSEGGNYGYTF.

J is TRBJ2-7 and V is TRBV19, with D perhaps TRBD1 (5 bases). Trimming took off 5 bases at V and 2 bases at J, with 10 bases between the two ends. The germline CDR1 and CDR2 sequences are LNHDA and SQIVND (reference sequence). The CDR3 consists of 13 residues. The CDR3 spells CASSGAGTYEQYF. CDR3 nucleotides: TGTGCCAGTAGTGGGGCAGGTACCTACGAGCAGTACTTC.

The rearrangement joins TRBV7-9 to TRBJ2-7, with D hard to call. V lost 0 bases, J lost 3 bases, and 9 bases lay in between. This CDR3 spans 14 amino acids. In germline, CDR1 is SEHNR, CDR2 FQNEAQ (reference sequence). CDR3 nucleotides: TGTGCCAGCAGCTTAGCGCGGTCCCACTACGAGCAGTACTTC. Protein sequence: CASSLARSHYEQYF.

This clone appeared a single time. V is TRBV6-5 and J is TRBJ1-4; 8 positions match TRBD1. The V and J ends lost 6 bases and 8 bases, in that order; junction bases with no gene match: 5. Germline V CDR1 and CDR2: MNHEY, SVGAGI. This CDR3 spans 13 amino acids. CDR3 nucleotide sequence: TGTGCCAGCAGGGACAGGGCTATAGAAAAACTGTTTTTT. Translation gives CASRDRAIEKLFF.

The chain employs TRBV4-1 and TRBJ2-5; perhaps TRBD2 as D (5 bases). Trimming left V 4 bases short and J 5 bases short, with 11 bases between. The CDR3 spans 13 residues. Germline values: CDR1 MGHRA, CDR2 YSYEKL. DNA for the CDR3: TGCGCCAGCAGCCCGGTTGCGGGCGAGACCCAGTACTTC. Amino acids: CASSPVAGETQYF.

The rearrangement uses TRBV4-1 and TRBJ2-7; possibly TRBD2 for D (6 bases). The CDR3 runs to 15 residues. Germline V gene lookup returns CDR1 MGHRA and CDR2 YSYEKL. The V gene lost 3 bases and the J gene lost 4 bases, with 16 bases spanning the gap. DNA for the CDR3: TGCGCCAGCAGCCAGAGACTAGTTCCAGGGTACGAGCAGTACTTC. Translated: CASSQRLVPGYEQYF.

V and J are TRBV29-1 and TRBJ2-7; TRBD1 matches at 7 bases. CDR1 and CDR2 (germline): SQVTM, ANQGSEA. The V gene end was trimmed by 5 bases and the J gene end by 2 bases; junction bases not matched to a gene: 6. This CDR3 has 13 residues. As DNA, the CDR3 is TGCAGCGTTCGAGGGGGCTTAGCCTACGAGCAGTACTTC. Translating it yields CSVRGGLAYEQYF.

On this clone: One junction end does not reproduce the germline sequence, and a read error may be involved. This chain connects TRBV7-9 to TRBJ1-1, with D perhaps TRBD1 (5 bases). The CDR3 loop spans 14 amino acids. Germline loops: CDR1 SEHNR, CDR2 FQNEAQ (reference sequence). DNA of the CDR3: TGTGCCAGCAGCTTTATGGGGGTGAAGACTGAAGCTTTCTTT. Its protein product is CASSFMGVKTEAFF.

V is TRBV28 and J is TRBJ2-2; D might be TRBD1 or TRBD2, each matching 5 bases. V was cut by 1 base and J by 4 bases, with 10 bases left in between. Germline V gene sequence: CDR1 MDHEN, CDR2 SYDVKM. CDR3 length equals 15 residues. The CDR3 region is CASSLSRAGTGELFF. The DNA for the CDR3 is TGTGCCAGCAGTTTATCCAGGGCGGGCACCGGGGAGCTGTTTTTT.

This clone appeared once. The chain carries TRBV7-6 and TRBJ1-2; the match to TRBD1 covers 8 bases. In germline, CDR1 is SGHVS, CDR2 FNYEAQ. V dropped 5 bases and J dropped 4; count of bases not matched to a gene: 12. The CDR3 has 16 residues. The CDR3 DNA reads TGTGCCAGCAGCACAGGCCGGGACAGGAGTATCTATGGCTACACCTTC. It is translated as CASSTGRDRSIYGYTF.

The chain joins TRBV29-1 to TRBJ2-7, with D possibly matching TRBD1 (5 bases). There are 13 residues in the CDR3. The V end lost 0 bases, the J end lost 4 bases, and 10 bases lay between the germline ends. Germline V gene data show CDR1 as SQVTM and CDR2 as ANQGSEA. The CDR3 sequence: CSVEDREPYEQYF. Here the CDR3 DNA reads TGCAGCGTTGAAGACAGGGAACCTTACGAGCAGTACTTC.

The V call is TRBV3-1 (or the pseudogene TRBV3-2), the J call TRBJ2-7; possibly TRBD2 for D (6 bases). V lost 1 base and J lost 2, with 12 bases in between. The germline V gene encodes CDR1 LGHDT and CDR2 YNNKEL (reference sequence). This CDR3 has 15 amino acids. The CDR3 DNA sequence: TGTGCCAGCAGCCAAGCGGTAGCGGCAACCTACGAGCAGTACTTC. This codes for CASSQAVAATYEQYF.

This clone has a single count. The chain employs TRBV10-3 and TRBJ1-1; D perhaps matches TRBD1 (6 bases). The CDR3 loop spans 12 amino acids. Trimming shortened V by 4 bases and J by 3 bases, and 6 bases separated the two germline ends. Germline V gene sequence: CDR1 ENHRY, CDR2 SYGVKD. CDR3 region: CAISGQDTEAFF. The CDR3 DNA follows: TGTGCCATCAGTGGACAGGACACTGAAGCTTTCTTT.

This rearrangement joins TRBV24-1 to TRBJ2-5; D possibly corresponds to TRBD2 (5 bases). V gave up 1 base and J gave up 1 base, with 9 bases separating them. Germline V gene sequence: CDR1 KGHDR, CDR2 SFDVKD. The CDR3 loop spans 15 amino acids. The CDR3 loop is CATSDFGAAQETQYF. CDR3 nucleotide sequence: TGTGCCACCAGTGATTTTGGAGCGGCCCAAGAGACCCAGTACTTC.

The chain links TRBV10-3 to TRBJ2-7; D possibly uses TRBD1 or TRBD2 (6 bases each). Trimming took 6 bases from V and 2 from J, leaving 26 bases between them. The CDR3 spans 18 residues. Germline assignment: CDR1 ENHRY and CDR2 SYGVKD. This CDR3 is CAIRASTAGEAHPYEQYF. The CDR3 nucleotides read TGTGCCATCAGGGCTAGCACGGCAGGGGAGGCTCATCCCTACGAGCAGTACTTC.

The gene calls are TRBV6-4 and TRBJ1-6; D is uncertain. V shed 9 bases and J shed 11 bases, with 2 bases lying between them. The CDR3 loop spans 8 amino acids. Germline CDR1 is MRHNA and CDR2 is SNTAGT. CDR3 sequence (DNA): TGTGCCAGGCCACCCCTCCACTTT. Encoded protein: CARPPLHF.

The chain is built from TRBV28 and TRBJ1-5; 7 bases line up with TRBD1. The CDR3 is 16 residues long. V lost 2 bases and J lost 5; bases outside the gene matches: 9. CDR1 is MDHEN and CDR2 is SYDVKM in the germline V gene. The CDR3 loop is CASSLPGGGGDQPQHF. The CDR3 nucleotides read TGTGCCAGCAGTTTACCAGGGGGGGGTGGAGATCAGCCCCAGCATTTT.

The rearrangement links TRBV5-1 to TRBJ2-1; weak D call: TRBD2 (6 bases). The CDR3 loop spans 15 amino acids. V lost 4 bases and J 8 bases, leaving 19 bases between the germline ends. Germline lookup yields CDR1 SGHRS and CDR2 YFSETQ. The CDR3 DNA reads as TGCGCCAGCAGCGGGAGGACCAGCGGCAGCTATGAGCAGTTCTTC. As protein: CASSGRTSGSYEQFF.

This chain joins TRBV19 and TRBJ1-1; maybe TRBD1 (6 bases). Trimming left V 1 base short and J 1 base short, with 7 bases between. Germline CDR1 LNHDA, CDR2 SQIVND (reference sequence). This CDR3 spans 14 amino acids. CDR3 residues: CASSIVGGNTEAFF. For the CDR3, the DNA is TGTGCCAGTAGTATAGTAGGGGGGAACACTGAAGCTTTCTTT.

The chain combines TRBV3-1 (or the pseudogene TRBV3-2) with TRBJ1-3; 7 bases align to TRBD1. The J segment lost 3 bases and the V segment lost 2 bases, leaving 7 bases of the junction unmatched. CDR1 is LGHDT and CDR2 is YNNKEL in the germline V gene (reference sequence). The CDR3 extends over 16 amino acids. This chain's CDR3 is CASSQTQGKGGNTIYF. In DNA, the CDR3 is TGTGCCAGCAGCCAAACACAGGGGAAGGGTGGAAACACCATATATTTT.

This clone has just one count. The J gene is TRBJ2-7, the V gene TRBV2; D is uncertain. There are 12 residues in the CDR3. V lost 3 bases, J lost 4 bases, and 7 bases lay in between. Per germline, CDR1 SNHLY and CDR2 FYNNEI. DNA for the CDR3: TGTGCCAGCAGTGACCGGAAATACGAGCAGTACTTC. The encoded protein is CASSDRKYEQYF.

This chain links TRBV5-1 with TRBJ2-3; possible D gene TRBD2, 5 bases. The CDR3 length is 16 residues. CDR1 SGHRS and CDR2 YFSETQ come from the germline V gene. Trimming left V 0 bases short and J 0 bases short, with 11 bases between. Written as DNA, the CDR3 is TGCGCCAGCAGCTTGGGGCGGGCTGGAAGCACAGATACGCAGTATTTT. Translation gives CASSLGRAGSTDTQYF. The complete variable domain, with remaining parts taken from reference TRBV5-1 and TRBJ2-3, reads KAGVTQTPRYLIKTRGQQVTLSCSPISGHRSVSWYQQTPGQGLQFLFEYFSETQRNKGNFPGRFSGRQFSNSRSEMNVSTLELGDSALYLCASSLGRAGSTDTQYFGPGTRLTVL.